The present T cell receptor beta chain was sequenced within a study of CD4 T cells in relation to SARS-CoV-2 and coronaviruses. The ends were cut back, 2 bases at V and 6 bases at J, with 4 bases in the middle. Germline V gene sequence: CDR1 DFQATT, CDR2 SNEGSKA (reference sequence). The CDR3 spans 10 residues. Before the COVID-19 pandemic, during about 2011-2019, CD4+ T cells were taken from unexposed donors. With regard to this clone: The antigen remains undetermined.

Study-wide results and caveats: Memory recall responses, not primary responses primed in culture, are what the assay detects.

Generated by immunoSEQ multiplex PCR, the TCRdb table keeps only in-frame clones and is missing some. Of about 59,000 clones detected, 80% to 90% appear once; the ten largest clones hold around 1.3%. This TCR was recovered from a human donor in good health. Material: memory CD4+ T cells from PBMCs. The J gene is TRBJ1-2, the V gene TRBV20-1, with D uncertain. The CDR3 DNA follows: TGCAGTGCTAGAATGGATGGCTACACCTTC. The encoded protein is CSARMDGYTF.